What follows are 25 T cell receptor beta chains derived from one specimen sequenced in a study of early T cells in non-severe SARS-CoV-2 infection. TCRdb reanalysed the 5' RACE reads using MiXCR and keeps one entry per CDR3 protein. Among fewer than 85,000 distinct CDR3 sequences, around 13% were seen once, and the ten largest hold roughly 1.2%. The material sequenced was whole blood. These receptors were obtained from an adult who was a healthcare worker with PCR-confirmed SARS-CoV-2 infection or an uninfected control (not recorded which).

This clonotype was observed a few times. V gene TRBV6-2 or TRBV6-3 combines with J gene TRBJ2-7, with no clear D. Germline V lookup: CDR1 MNHEY, CDR2 SVGEGT. Trimming removed 2 bases at V and 6 bases at J, with 8 bases between. The CDR3 is 12 amino acids. As DNA, the CDR3 is TGTGCCAGCAGTTACCCTCCTTTCGAGCAGTACTTC. This gives the protein CASSYPPFEQYF.

This clonotype appeared many times. The V and J genes are TRBV6-5 and TRBJ1-2; D call uncertain. CDR1 and CDR2 from the germline V gene are MNHEY and SVGAGI. The ends were cut back, 6 bases at V and 7 bases at J, with 9 bases in the middle. The CDR3 is 11 residues long. The CDR3 here is CASREIGGYTF. The CDR3 region has the DNA TGTGCCAGCAGGGAGATTGGTGGCTACACCTTC.

There are many counts of this clonotype. The chain uses TRBV28 and TRBJ1-1; D call uncertain. V lost 5 bases to trimming and J lost 5 bases, with 12 bases between them. This CDR3 has 13 amino acids. Germline loops: CDR1 MDHEN, CDR2 SYDVKM. The CDR3, as DNA: TGTGCCAGCAGTGTTCGGGGAGGAACTGAAGCTTTCTTT. Its protein product is CASSVRGGTEAFF.

At least ten counts were recorded for this clonotype. The J gene is TRBJ2-7, the V gene TRBV20-1; 7 bases map to TRBD1. V lost 1 base and J lost 3; bases outside the gene matches: 9. In germline, CDR1 is DFQATT, CDR2 SNEGSKA (reference sequence). This CDR3 has 15 residues. The CDR3 sequence: CSARAGTVNLYEQYF. Here the CDR3 DNA reads TGCAGTGCTAGAGCAGGGACAGTAAATCTCTACGAGCAGTACTTC.

This clonotype was observed a few times. The chain recombines TRBV29-1 with TRBJ2-3; 9 bases are shared with TRBD2. J was trimmed by 2 bases and V by 6 bases; bases with no gene match: 6. In germline, CDR1 is SQVTM, CDR2 ANQGSEA. This CDR3 region has 14 residues. CDR3 loop: CSVRSGRFTDTQYF. The CDR3, as DNA: TGCAGCGTCCGTAGCGGGAGATTCACAGATACGCAGTATTTT.

This clonotype was seen repeatedly, ten times or more. The rearrangement uses TRBV7-9 and TRBJ2-7; D not resolved. CDR1 SEHNR and CDR2 FQNEAQ come from the germline V gene (reference sequence). V was cut by 1 base and J by 2 bases, with 12 bases left in between. CDR3 length equals 15 residues. The CDR3 sequence: CASSLGVDGTYEQYF. The CDR3 DNA follows: TGTGCCAGCAGCTTAGGGGTAGACGGAACCTACGAGCAGTACTTC. The full variable domain, in which reference TRBV7-9 and TRBJ2-7 provide the parts outside the CDR3, is DTGVSQNPRHKITKRGQNVTFRCDPISEHNRLYWYRQTLGQGPEFLTYFQNEAQLEKSRLLSDRFSAERPKGSFSTLEIQRTEQGDSAMYLCASSLGVDGTYEQYFGPGTRLTVT.

This clonotype was detected many times. The CDR3 DNA sequence: TGTGCCAGCAGTTTAGGGGCGTTGGAGCGGGGGGCAGGTGAGCAGTTCTTC. Translation: CASSLGALERGAGEQFF. The genes are TRBV12-3 or TRBV12-4 and TRBJ2-1; 9 positions agree with TRBD2. The CDR3 extends over 17 amino acids. V dropped 1 base and J dropped 9; count of bases not matched to a gene: 13.

In this sample, this clonotype turned up a few times. The gene calls are TRBV6-1 and TRBJ2-3; 9 bases are a match to TRBD1. With V trimmed by 7 bases and J by 3 bases, 8 bases remained unmatched. The CDR3 extends over 15 amino acids. Germline V gene data show CDR1 as MNHNS and CDR2 as SASEGT. DNA of the CDR3: TGTGCCAGCACCCCCCGGGACAGGGTGACAGATACGCAGTATTTT. Protein product: CASTPRDRVTDTQYF.

This rearrangement joins TRBV13 to TRBJ1-1, with no clear D. The CDR3 has 16 residues. Germline CDR1 and CDR2: PRHDT and FYEKMQ (reference sequence). The germline V and J ends were trimmed by 4 bases and 3 bases, with 18 bases remaining between them. CDR3 nucleotides: TGTGCCAGCAGCTCCCGGGGAACCGCTAGTCACACTGAAGCTTTCTTT. Protein sequence: CASSSRGTASHTEAFF.

The V call is TRBV9, the J call TRBJ2-7, with D possibly called TRBD1 or TRBD2 (5 bases each). Germline lookup yields CDR1 SGDLS and CDR2 YYNGEE. The CDR3 is 14 amino acids. V was clipped by 1 base and J by 5 bases, with 13 bases between them. CDR3 DNA: TGTGCCAGCAGCGTAACAGGCTCCGGGGACGAGCAGTACTTC. Encoded protein: CASSVTGSGDEQYF. The whole variable domain, remainder taken from reference TRBV9 and TRBJ2-7, is DSGVTQTPKHLITATGQRVTLRCSPRSGDLSVYWYQQSLDQGLQFLIQYYNGEERAKGNILERFSAQQFPDLHSELNLSSLELGDSALYFCASSVTGSGDEQYFGPGTRLTVT.

This clonotype was seen a few times. The CDR3 sequence: CASKRTTGFPRPQHF. CDR3 DNA: TGTGCCAGCAAAAGGACGACAGGGTTCCCTCGGCCCCAGCATTTT. The gene calls are TRBV6-1 and TRBJ1-5; 7 positions match TRBD1. The J segment lost 9 bases and the V segment lost 7 bases, leaving 15 bases of the junction unmatched. Looked up from germline, CDR1 is MNHNS and CDR2 is SASEGT. The CDR3 spans 15 residues.

This clonotype was seen more than once but under ten times. The V and J genes are TRBV29-1 and TRBJ1-1, with 7 nucleotides matching TRBD1. V was pared by 5 bases and J by 5 bases, with 14 bases of the junction left unmatched. Looked up from germline, CDR1 is SQVTM and CDR2 is ANQGSEA. CDR3 length: 15 amino acids. The CDR3 protein is CSVTNDRGPGTEAFF. The CDR3 coding sequence is TGCAGCGTTACCAATGATAGGGGGCCTGGGACTGAAGCTTTCTTT.

This clonotype has a handful of counts. The V gene is TRBV2, the J gene TRBJ1-1; D ambiguous. Germline CDR1 is SNHLY and CDR2 is FYNNEI. The CDR3 totals 13 residues. Trimming shortened V by 4 bases and J by 5 bases, and 11 bases separated the two germline ends. CDR3 loop: CASSVEGLTEAFF. In DNA, the CDR3 is TGTGCCAGCAGTGTAGAGGGTTTGACTGAAGCTTTCTTT.

Ten or more counts support this clonotype. The chain joins TRBV29-1 to TRBJ2-2; no clear D gene. CDR3 length: 11 amino acids. V was shortened by 7 bases and J by 1 base, with 4 bases between the two germline ends. Per germline, CDR1 SQVTM and CDR2 ANQGSEA. CDR3 sequence reads: CSAKNTGELFF. For the CDR3, the DNA is TGCAGCGCTAAGAACACCGGGGAGCTGTTTTTT.

This clonotype has ten or more counts. The chain links TRBV11-2 to TRBJ2-7, with 9 positions matching TRBD2. With 5 bases clipped from V and 4 bases from J, the junction kept 9 bases outside the gene matches. There are 15 residues in the CDR3. Per the germline V gene, CDR1 is SGHAT and CDR2 is FQNNGV. The CDR3 is CASSLRRLAGYEQYF. The CDR3 coding sequence is TGTGCCAGCAGCCTCCGGCGGCTAGCGGGATACGAGCAGTACTTC.

At least ten counts were recorded for this clonotype. The chain employs TRBV7-2 and TRBJ1-1; D gene ambiguous. The CDR3 sequence is 13 residues long. Looked up from germline, CDR1 is SGHTA and CDR2 is FQGNSA. The V end was cut by 2 bases, the J end by 7 bases, with 11 bases between. DNA for the CDR3: TGTGCCAGCAGCTTATCACCGGAAAATGAAGCTTTCTTT. Translation gives CASSLSPENEAFF.

This clonotype was counted many times. CDR3 nucleotides: TGCAGTGCTAGGAGGGGGGACAGCACCGGGGAGCTGTTTTTT. This gives the protein CSARRGDSTGELFF. The chain recombines TRBV20-1 with TRBJ2-2; the D gene is possibly TRBD1 (7 bases). The germline V and J ends were trimmed by 3 bases and 4 bases, with 12 bases remaining between them. The germline CDR1 and CDR2 sequences are DFQATT and SNEGSKA (reference sequence). The CDR3 consists of 14 residues.

The sample holds many counts of this clonotype. This sequence joins TRBV29-1 and TRBJ2-1, with 10 bases identical to TRBD1. This CDR3 has 11 amino acids. The germline gives CDR1 SQVTM, CDR2 ANQGSEA. J gave up 15 bases and V 6 bases, and 8 bases lay outside the gene matches. The CDR3 region is CSVGPGQGGFF. For the CDR3, the DNA is TGCAGCGTCGGACCTGGACAGGGGGGGTTCTTC.

This clonotype appeared many times. The chain uses TRBV19 and TRBJ2-7, with 9 bases that match TRBD1. The CDR3 extends over 13 amino acids. Germline lookup yields CDR1 LNHDA and CDR2 SQIVND (reference sequence). V lost 7 bases, J lost 1 base, and 2 bases stayed unmatched. CDR3 amino acids: CASKGTGSYEQYF. The CDR3 DNA is TGTGCCAGTAAGGGGACAGGGTCCTACGAGCAGTACTTC. Combining the CDR3 with reference TRBV19 and TRBJ2-7 gives the whole variable domain DGGITQSPKYLFRKEGQNVTLSCEQNLNHDAMYWYRQDPGQGLRLIYYSQIVNDFQKGDIAEGYSVSREKKESFPLTVTSAQKNPTAFYLCASKGTGSYEQYFGPGTRLTVT.

This clonotype was counted many times. The chain links TRBV6-6 to TRBJ2-3; D perhaps matches TRBD2 (6 bases). V was pared by 2 bases and J by 7 bases, with 13 bases between. Germline V CDR1 and CDR2: MNHNY, SVGAGI (reference sequence). The length of the CDR3 is 14 residues. The CDR3 reads CASSYVIRGNTQYF. CDR3 in DNA: TGTGCCAGCAGTTACGTGATTCGGGGGAATACGCAGTATTTT.

The chain uses TRBV29-1 and TRBJ2-5, with 8 bases aligning to TRBD2. Germline CDR1 and CDR2: SQVTM and ANQGSEA. The CDR3 contains 15 residues. V lost 7 bases and J lost 1; bases outside the gene matches: 11. CDR3 DNA: TGCAGCGCTGACCCAGCGGGGGAGCCCCAAGAGACCCAGTACTTC. Translation gives CSADPAGEPQETQYF.

This clonotype was seen many times. The chain recombines TRBV7-2 with TRBJ1-2; D is unresolved. This CDR3 has 15 residues. Germline V gives CDR1 SGHTA, CDR2 FQGNSA. V gave up 4 bases and J gave up 8 bases, with 20 bases separating them. CDR3 coding DNA: TGTGCCAGCAGCTCGGACGGGCAGTACAGTGAAGGCTACACCTTC. It codes for CASSSDGQYSEGYTF.

This clonotype was observed a few times. A much larger clone differs by one base, so this may be a read error. The V call is TRBV11-2, the J call TRBJ2-3, with a possible D match to TRBD2 (5 bases). In germline, CDR1 is SGHAT, CDR2 FQNNGV. The CDR3 covers 15 residues. Trimming took off 3 bases at V and 5 bases at J, with 15 bases between the two ends. The CDR3 DNA follows: TGTGCCAGCAGCTTCGTAAGGTCACGGGAAGATACGCAGTATTTT. Amino acid sequence: CASSFVRSREDTQYF.

This clonotype was seen ten or more times. Compared with germline, one end of the junction differs, possibly owing to a read error. The gene calls are TRBV7-9 and TRBJ1-3; D is ambiguous. Per germline, CDR1 SEHNR and CDR2 FQNEAQ (reference sequence). The CDR3 totals 15 residues. The CDR3 sequence is CASSLGGTSENTIYF. CDR3 nucleotides: TGTGCCAGCAGCTTAGGCGGTACCTCTGAAAACACCATATATTTT. The whole variable domain, filled in from reference TRBV7-9 and TRBJ1-3, reads DTGVSQNPRHKITKRGQNVTFRCDPISEHNRLYWYRQTLGQGPEFLTYFQNEAQLEKSRLLSDRFSAERPKGSFSTLEIQRTEQGDSAMYLCASSLGGTSENTIYFGEGSWLTVV.

In this sample, this clonotype turned up many times. The chain has TRBV9 and TRBJ2-1, with D maybe TRBD1 (6 bases). The germline gives CDR1 SGDLS, CDR2 YYNGEE. The CDR3 runs 12 residues. V was cut by 5 bases and J by 10 bases, with 13 bases left in between. This chain's CDR3 is CASSDRFREQFF. For the CDR3, the DNA is TGTGCCAGCAGTGACAGGTTTAGAGAGCAGTTCTTC.